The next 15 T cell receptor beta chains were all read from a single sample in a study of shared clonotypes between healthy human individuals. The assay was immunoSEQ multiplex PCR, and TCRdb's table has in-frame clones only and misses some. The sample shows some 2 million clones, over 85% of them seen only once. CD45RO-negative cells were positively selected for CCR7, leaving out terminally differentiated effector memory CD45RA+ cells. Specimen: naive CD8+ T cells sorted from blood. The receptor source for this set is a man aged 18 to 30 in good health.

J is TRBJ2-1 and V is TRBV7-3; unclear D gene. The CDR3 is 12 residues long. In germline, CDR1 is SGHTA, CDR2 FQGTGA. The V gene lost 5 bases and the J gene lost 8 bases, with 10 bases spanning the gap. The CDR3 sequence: CASSPVGDEQFF. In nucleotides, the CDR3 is TGTGCCAGCAGCCCCGTTGGGGATGAGCAGTTCTTC.

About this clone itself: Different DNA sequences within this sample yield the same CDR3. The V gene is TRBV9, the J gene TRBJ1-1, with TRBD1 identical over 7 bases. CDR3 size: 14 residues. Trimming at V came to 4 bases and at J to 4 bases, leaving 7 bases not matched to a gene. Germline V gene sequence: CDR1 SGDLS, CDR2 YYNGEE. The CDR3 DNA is TGTGCCAGCAGCTCAGGGGGAGGGATCACTGAAGCTTTCTTT. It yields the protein CASSSGGGITEAFF.

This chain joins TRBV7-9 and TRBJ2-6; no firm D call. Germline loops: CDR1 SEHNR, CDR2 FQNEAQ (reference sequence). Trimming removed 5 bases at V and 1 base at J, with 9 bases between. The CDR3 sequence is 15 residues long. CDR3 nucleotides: TGTGCCAGCAGCCCCTGGCAGTCTGGGGCCAACGTCCTGACTTTC. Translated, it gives CASSPWQSGANVLTF.

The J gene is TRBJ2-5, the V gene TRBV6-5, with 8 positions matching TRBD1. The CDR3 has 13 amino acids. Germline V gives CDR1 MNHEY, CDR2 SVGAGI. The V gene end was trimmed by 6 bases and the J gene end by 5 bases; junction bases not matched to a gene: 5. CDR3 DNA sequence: TGTGCCAGCAGCCTGACAGGGGCCGAGACCCAGTACTTC. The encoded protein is CASSLTGAETQYF.

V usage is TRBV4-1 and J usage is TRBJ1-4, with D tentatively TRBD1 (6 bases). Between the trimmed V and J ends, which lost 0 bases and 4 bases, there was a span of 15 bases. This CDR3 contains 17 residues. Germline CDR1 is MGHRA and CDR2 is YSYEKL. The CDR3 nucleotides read TGCGCCAGCAGCCAAGAGGGCCCGAAGGGGGGTAATGAAAAACTGTTTTTT. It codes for CASSQEGPKGGNEKLFF.

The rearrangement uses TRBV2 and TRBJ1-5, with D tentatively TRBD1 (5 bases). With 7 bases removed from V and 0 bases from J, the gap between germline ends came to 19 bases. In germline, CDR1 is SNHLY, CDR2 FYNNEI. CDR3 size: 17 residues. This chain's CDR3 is CASTESQGGLSNQPQHF. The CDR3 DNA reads TGTGCCAGCACCGAAAGTCAGGGAGGACTTAGCAATCAGCCCCAGCATTTT.

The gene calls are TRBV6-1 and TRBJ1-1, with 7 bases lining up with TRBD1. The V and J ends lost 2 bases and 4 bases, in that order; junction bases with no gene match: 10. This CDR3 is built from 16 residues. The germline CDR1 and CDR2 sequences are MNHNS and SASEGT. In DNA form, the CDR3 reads TGTGCCAGCAGTGAATGGCAGGGGGAAGGCGGCACTGAAGCTTTCTTT. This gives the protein CASSEWQGEGGTEAFF.

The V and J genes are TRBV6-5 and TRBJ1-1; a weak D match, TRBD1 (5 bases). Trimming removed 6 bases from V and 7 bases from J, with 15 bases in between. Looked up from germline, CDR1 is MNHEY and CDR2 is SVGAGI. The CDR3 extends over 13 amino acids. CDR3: CASSPPGTYEAFF. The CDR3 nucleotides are TGTGCCAGCAGCCCTCCAGGGACCTATGAAGCTTTCTTT.

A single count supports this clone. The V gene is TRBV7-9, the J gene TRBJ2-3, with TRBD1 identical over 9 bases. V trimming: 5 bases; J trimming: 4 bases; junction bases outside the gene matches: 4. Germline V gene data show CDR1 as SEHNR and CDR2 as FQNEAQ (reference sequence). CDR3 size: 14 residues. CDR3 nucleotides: TGTGCCAGCAGCCCCAGGGACAGGGCAGATACGCAGTATTTT. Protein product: CASSPRDRADTQYF.

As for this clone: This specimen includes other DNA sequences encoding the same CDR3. The CDR3 protein is CASSPPLGTEAFF. The DNA for the CDR3 is TGCGCCAGCAGCCCGCCGTTGGGGACTGAAGCTTTCTTT. This chain uses TRBV4-1 with TRBJ1-1; D is unresolved. Trimming removed 4 bases at V and 5 bases at J, with 11 bases between. This CDR3 has 13 residues. Germline lookup yields CDR1 MGHRA and CDR2 YSYEKL.

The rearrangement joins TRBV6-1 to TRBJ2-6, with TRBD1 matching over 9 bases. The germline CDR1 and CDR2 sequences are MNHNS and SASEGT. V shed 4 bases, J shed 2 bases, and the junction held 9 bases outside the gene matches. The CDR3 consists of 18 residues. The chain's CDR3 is CASSAGTGPRAGANVLTF. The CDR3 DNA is TGTGCCAGCAGTGCCGGGACAGGGCCCCGAGCTGGGGCCAACGTCCTGACTTTC.

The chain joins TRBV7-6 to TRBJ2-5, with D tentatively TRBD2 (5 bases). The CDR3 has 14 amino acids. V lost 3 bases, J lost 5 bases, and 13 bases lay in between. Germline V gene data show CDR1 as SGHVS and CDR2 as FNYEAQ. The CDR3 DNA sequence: TGTGCCAGCAGCTTCTTCTCGGGGATGGAGACCCAGTACTTC. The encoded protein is CASSFFSGMETQYF.

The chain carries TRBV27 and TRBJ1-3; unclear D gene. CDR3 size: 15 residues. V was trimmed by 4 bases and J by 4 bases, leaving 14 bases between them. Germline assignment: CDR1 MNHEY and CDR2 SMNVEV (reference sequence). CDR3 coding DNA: TGTGCCAGCAGTTCCGGAATTAGCCCGGGAAACACCATATATTTT. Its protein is CASSSGISPGNTIYF.

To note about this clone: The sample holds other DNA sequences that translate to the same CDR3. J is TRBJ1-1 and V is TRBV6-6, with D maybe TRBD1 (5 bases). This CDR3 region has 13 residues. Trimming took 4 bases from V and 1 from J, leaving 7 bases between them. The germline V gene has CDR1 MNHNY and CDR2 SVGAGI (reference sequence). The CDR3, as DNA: TGTGCCAGCAGTTCTACAGGGAACACTGAAGCTTTCTTT. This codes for CASSSTGNTEAFF.

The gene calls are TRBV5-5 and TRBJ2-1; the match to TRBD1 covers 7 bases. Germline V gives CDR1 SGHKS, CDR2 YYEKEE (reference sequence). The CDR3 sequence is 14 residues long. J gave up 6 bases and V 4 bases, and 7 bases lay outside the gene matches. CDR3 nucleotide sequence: TGTGCCAGCAGCCAACTTAGGGGGCTCAATGAGCAGTTCTTC. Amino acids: CASSQLRGLNEQFF.